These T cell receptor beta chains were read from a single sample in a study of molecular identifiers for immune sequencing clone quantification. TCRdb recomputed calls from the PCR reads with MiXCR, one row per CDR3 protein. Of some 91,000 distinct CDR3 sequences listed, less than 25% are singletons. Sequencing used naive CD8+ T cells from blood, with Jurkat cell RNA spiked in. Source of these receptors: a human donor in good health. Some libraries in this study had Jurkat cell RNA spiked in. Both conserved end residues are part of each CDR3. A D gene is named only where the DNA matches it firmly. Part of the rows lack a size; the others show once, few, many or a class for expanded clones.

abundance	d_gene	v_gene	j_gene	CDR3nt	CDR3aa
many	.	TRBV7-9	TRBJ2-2	TGTGCCAGCCTCCACCCGGAAGGCTACACCGGGGAGCTGTTTTTT	CASLHPEGYTGELFF
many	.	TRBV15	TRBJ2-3	TGTGCCACCAGTCAGACCTCTTTATTTGGAGCAGATACGCAGTATTTT	CATSQTSLFGADTQYF
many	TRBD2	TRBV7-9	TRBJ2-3	TGTGCCAGCAGCCTCCCCGCCCAGGGGGCTACTAGCGGGACTAGCACAGATACGCAGTATTTT	CASSLPAQGATSGTSTDTQYF
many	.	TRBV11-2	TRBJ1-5	TGTGCCAGCAGCTTAGTGGGGGGGCGGAATCAGCCCCAGCATTTT	CASSLVGGRNQPQHF
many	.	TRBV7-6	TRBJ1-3	TGTGCCAGCAGCTACTCAGTGGGGCGCTCTGGAAACACCATATATTTT	CASSYSVGRSGNTIYF
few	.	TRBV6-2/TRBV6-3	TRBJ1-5	TGTGCCAGCAGTTACGGACAGTTCAATCAGCCCCAGCATTTT	CASSYGQFNQPQHF
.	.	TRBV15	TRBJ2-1	TGTGCCACCAGCAGAGATGTGAGCGTTGAGCAGTTCTTC	CATSRDVSVEQFF
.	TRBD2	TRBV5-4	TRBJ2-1	TGTGCCAGCAGCTTGTCTAGCGGGTACAATGAGCAGTTCTTC	CASSLSSGYNEQFF
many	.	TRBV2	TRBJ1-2	TGTGCCACCCCAACAGTATCGGCGTCCTATGGCTACACCTTC	CATPTVSASYGYTF
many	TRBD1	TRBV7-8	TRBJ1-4	TGTGCCAGCAGCTTGGAACAGGGGATGGCCACTAATGAAAAACTGTTTTTT	CASSLEQGMATNEKLFF
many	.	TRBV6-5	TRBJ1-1	TGTGCCAGCAGTTACTACAGTGTGAACACTGAAGCTTTCTTT	CASSYYSVNTEAFF
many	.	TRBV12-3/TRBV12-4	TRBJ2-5	TGTGCCAGCAGTCCCGGGACACATCAAGAGACCCAGTACTTC	CASSPGTHQETQYF
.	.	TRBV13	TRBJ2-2	TGTGCCAGCAGAGCCACAAAAAAGAACCCCGGGGAGCTGTTTTTT	CASRATKKNPGELFF
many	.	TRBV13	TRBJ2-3	TGTGCCAGCAGCCACGCCACGAATCGGGCGCAGTATTTT	CASSHATNRAQYF
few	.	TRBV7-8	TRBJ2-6	TGTGCCAGCAGCCTTTGGGGTGAGATCTCTGGGGCCAACGTCCTGACTTTC	CASSLWGEISGANVLTF
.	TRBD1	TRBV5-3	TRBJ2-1	TGTGCCAGCAGCTTAGGGACAGCCGAAGACAATGAGCAGTTCTTC	CASSLGTAEDNEQFF
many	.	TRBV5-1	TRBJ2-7	TGCGCCAGCAGTCTGGGGCAGGAGCAGTACTTC	CASSLGQEQYF
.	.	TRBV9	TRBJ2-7	TGTGCCAGCAGCCCCCAACTGAACTACGAGCAGTACTTC	CASSPQLNYEQYF
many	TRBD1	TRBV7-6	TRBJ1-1	TGTGCCAGCAGCTCGATGGGGACAGCGAACACTGAAGCTTTCTTT	CASSSMGTANTEAFF
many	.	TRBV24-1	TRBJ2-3	TGTGCCACCAGTGACGGGCAAGGCACAGATACGCAGTATTTT	CATSDGQGTDTQYF
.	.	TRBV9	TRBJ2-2	TGTGCCAGCAGCGCCTCCTTCTTGGACGCGAACACCGGGGAGCGGTTTTTT	CASSASFLDANTGERFF
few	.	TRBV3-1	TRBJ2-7	TGTGCCAGCAGCCAAGATTCTGGGGGCATACCCTACGAGCAGTACTTC	CASSQDSGGIPYEQYF
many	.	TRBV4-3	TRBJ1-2	TGCGCCAGCAGCCAAGTAAAGGGCCCGAGTTATGGCTACACCTTC	CASSQVKGPSYGYTF
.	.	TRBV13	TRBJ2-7	TGTGCCAGCAGCTCCCGCACGGAGTACGACCAGTACTTC	CASSSRTEYDQYF
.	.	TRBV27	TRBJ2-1	TGTGCCAGCAGTATGAGCTACAATGAGCAGTTCTTC	CASSMSYNEQFF
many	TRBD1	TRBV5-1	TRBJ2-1	TGCGCCAGCAGCTGGGACAGCTACAATGAGCAGTTCTTC	CASSWDSYNEQFF
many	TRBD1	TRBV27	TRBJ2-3	TGTGCCAGCAGTTTCGGACAGGGATCGTATACGCAGTATTTT	CASSFGQGSYTQYF
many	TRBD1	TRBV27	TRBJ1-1	TGTGCCAGCACCCAGGGGGCGCGGACTGAAGCTTTCTTT	CASTQGARTEAFF
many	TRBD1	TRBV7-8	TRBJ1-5	TGTGCCAGCAGCTTAGTATACGCGCAGGGGGGCAATCAGCCCCAGCATTTT	CASSLVYAQGGNQPQHF
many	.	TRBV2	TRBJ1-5	TGTGCCAGCAGTGAATGGAACAGCGCCCGGAATCAGCCCCAGCATTTT	CASSEWNSARNQPQHF
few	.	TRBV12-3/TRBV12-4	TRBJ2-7	TGTGCCAGCAGTATAAGGGACCAAACCTACGAGCAGTACTTC	CASSIRDQTYEQYF
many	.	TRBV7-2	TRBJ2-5	TGTGCCAGCAGCTTACAGCGTAACTTCCAAGAGACCCAGTACTTC	CASSLQRNFQETQYF
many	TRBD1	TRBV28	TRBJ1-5	TGTGCCAGCACGGGACAGGGAATAGATCAGCCCCAGCATTTT	CASTGQGIDQPQHF
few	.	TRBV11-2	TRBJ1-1	TGTGCCAGCAGCCACCGTCCGAACACTGAAGCTTTCTTT	CASSHRPNTEAFF
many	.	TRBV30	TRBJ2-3	TGTGCCTGGAGTCGGGCAGCATTGGCAGATACGCAGTATTTT	CAWSRAALADTQYF
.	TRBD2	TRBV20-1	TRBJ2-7	TGCAGTGCTAGACCTAGCGGGAGTTACGAGCAGTACTTC	CSARPSGSYEQYF
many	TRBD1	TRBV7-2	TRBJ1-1	TGTGCCAGCAGCATCGACCTGGTGGGACAGGGGGCCAACACTGAAGCTTTCTTT	CASSIDLVGQGANTEAFF
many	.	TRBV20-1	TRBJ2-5	TGCAGTGCTAGAGAGAGGGCGGGAGAGACCCAGTACTTC	CSARERAGETQYF
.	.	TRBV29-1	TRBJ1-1	TGCAGCGTTGAACGCGGGATCCGGGTGGCTTTCTTT	CSVERGIRVAFF
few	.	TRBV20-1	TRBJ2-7	TGCAGTGCGAACCCTGGGGGGATCTCCTACGAGCAGTACTTC	CSANPGGISYEQYF
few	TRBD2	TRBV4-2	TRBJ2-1	TGTGCCAGCAGCCAAGGGCTAGCGGGAGGATACGAGCAGTTCTTC	CASSQGLAGGYEQFF
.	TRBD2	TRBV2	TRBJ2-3	TGTGCCACCCCGGGACTAGCGGATTACACAAATACGCATTATTTT	CATPGLADYTNTHYF
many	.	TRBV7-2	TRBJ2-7	TGTGCCAGCAGCATTGACGGGAACCCCCCCTACGAGCAGTACTTC	CASSIDGNPPYEQYF
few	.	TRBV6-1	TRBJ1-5	TGTGCCAGCGGTGAAGCCTGGACAGTCGGCAATCAGCCCCAGCATTTT	CASGEAWTVGNQPQHF
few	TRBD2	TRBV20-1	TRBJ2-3	TGCAGTGCTTTTAGGACTAGCGGGGACACAGATACGCAGTATTTT	CSAFRTSGDTDTQYF
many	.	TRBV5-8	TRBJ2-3	TGTGCCAGCAGCTCTGGACAGTATGCGCAGTATTTT	CASSSGQYAQYF
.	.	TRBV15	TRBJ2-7	TGTGCCACCAGCAGAGTTGTGGCGAGCCCTTACGAGCAGTACTTC	CATSRVVASPYEQYF
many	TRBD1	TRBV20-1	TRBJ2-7	TGCAGTGCTCCGCCCCGGGACAGGGACAATTACGAGCAGTACTTC	CSAPPRDRDNYEQYF